A single sample is the source of the 18 T cell receptor beta chains below, sequenced in a study of shared clonotypes between healthy human individuals. Measured with immunoSEQ multiplex PCR; TCRdb has only the in-frame clones, and not every one. Among about 2.3 million clones listed, over 90% were seen once. The sequencing input was naive CD4+ T cells from PBMCs. Subset of the sample: CD45RA+ positively selected. The origin of the receptors is a man younger than 35 in good health. Some clones in this sample may be carry-over from other donors' samples.

V gene TRBV27 combines with J gene TRBJ2-7; 13 bases are shared with TRBD2. The germline V gene has CDR1 MNHEY and CDR2 SMNVEV (reference sequence). V was clipped by 2 bases and J by 7 bases; unmatched bases: 2. This CDR3 spans 14 amino acids. The CDR3 DNA is TGTGCCAGCAGTTTAACTAGCGGGAGGGGGGAGCAGTACTTC. Its translation: CASSLTSGRGEQYF.

With respect to this clone: Other DNA sequences within the sample encode an identical CDR3. The CDR3 loop reads CASSRDQETQYF. The CDR3, as DNA: TGTGCCAGCTCACGAGACCAAGAGACCCAGTACTTC. J is TRBJ2-5 and V is TRBV18, with D hard to call. The germline gives CDR1 KGHSH, CDR2 LQKENI. With 4 bases removed from V and 0 bases from J, the gap between germline ends came to 3 bases. This CDR3 is built from 12 residues.

The chain combines TRBV28 with TRBJ1-2; a possible D gene is TRBD1 (6 bases). The germline V gene has CDR1 MDHEN and CDR2 SYDVKM. The CDR3 is 13 residues long. V lost 5 bases to trimming and J lost 7 bases, with 14 bases between them. CDR3 region: CASSLRGQGGYTF. In DNA form, the CDR3 reads TGTGCCAGCAGTCTTCGGGGGCAGGGTGGCTACACCTTC.

Turning to this clone: Other DNA sequences in the same sample also yield this CDR3. The V and J genes are TRBV5-1 and TRBJ1-5; the D is unclear. Trimming took 4 bases from V and 0 from J, leaving 11 bases between them. The length of the CDR3 is 15 residues. The V gene's germline CDR1 is SGHRS and CDR2 YFSETQ. The CDR3 DNA reads as TGCGCCAGCAGCCCCGGTGGGGTTAGCAATCAGCCCCAGCATTTT. Encoded protein: CASSPGGVSNQPQHF.

J is TRBJ2-7 and V is TRBV4-3, with 10 nucleotides matching TRBD2. The CDR3 has 18 residues. The ends lost 1 base at V and 3 bases at J; junction bases unmatched: 12. Germline loops: CDR1 LGHNA, CDR2 YSLEER. CDR3 region: CASSQGLAGEVYYYEQYF. DNA of the CDR3: TGCGCCAGCAGCCAAGGGCTAGCGGGAGAGGTCTATTACTACGAGCAGTACTTC.

To note about this clone: Other DNA variants within this sample encode the same CDR3. V is TRBV18 and J is TRBJ2-7, with TRBD1 matching over 10 bases. CDR3 length: 14 amino acids. Germline CDR1 and CDR2: KGHSH and LQKENI. V trimming: 3 bases; J trimming: 4 bases; junction bases outside the gene matches: 3. DNA for the CDR3: TGTGCCAGCTCACCGACAGGGGGCGGGTACGAGCAGTACTTC. It encodes CASSPTGGGYEQYF.

This chain uses TRBV27 with TRBJ1-3; D may be TRBD1 (5 bases). CDR3 size: 15 residues. Trimming removed 6 bases from V and 0 bases from J, with 12 bases in between. Looked up from germline, CDR1 is MNHEY and CDR2 is SMNVEV (reference sequence). CDR3 sequence: CASRQGYYSGNTIYF. The CDR3 DNA is TGTGCCAGCAGGCAGGGATACTACTCTGGAAACACCATATATTTT.

The chain employs TRBV21-1 and TRBJ2-1; the table names TRBD1, a call not compared with the DNA. TRBV21-1 corresponds to a pseudogene. The CDR3 contains 16 residues. The CDR3 here is CASSKGGRAISNEQFF. In DNA, the CDR3 is TGTGCCAGCAGCAAGGGTGGCAGGGCCATAAGCAATGAGCAGTTCTTC.

V usage is TRBV25-1 and J usage is TRBJ2-7; D is perhaps TRBD2 (6 bases). The CDR3 has 14 residues. V was pared by 6 bases and J by 1 base, with 13 bases between. The germline CDR1 and CDR2 sequences are MGHDK and SYGVNS. CDR3 nucleotides: TGTGCCAGCAGCGATGTCGGGGGTTCCTACGAGCAGTACTTC. It encodes CASSDVGGSYEQYF.

This sequence joins TRBV9 and TRBJ2-6; D possibly matches TRBD1 or TRBD2 (5 bases each). The CDR3 is 17 residues long. Trimming removed 5 bases at V and 2 bases at J, with 17 bases between. In germline, CDR1 is SGDLS, CDR2 YYNGEE. CDR3 DNA: TGTGCCAGCAGTCATCAAGGGACCCCACCTGGGGCCAACGTCCTGACTTTC. It is translated as CASSHQGTPPGANVLTF.

This clone was seen just once. The V and J genes are TRBV30 and TRBJ1-2, with D tentatively TRBD1 (5 bases). Trimming pared 5 bases from V and 5 bases from J, leaving 12 bases between. The germline V gene encodes CDR1 GTSNPN and CDR2 SVGIG (reference sequence). CDR3 length: 12 residues. The CDR3 is CAWEARGYGYTF. For the CDR3, the DNA is TGTGCCTGGGAGGCTCGGGGGTATGGCTACACCTTC. The whole variable domain, remainder taken from reference TRBV30 and TRBJ1-2, is SQTIHQWPATLVQPVGSPLSLECTVEGTSNPNLYWYRQAAGRGLQLLFYSVGIGQISSEVPQNLSASRPQDRQFILSSKKLLLSDSGFYLCAWEARGYGYTFGSGTRLTVV.

The chain uses TRBV2 and TRBJ1-4; no clear D gene. Per germline, CDR1 SNHLY and CDR2 FYNNEI. The CDR3 spans 15 residues. Trimming removed 1 base at V and 1 base at J, with 7 bases between. The CDR3 sequence is CASSEVQITNEKLFF. In DNA form, the CDR3 reads TGTGCCAGCAGTGAAGTGCAGATAACTAATGAAAAACTGTTTTTT.

The chain joins TRBV7-6 to TRBJ2-2, with TRBD2 matching over 11 bases. Germline V gene lookup returns CDR1 SGHVS and CDR2 FNYEAQ. With 5 bases clipped from V and 8 bases from J, the junction kept 10 bases outside the gene matches. The CDR3 runs to 16 residues. DNA of the CDR3: TGTGCCAGCAGCGCCACTAGCGGGAGTAATATTGGGGAGCTGTTTTTT. The encoded protein is CASSATSGSNIGELFF.

This clone was seen only a few times. The chain recombines TRBV28 with TRBJ1-1; possible D gene TRBD1, 5 bases. The length of the CDR3 is 13 residues. The V and J ends lost 2 bases and 5 bases respectively, with 9 bases between them. From germline, CDR1 is MDHEN and CDR2 SYDVKM. The CDR3 region has the DNA TGTGCCAGCAGTTTACCAGGGAGGACTGAAGCTTTCTTT. It is translated as CASSLPGRTEAFF.

This clone was seen just once. The chain employs TRBV4-1 and TRBJ2-1; no definite D call. The CDR3 covers 13 residues. The germline V gene encodes CDR1 MGHRA and CDR2 YSYEKL. The ends were cut back, 1 base at V and 13 bases at J, with 14 bases in the middle. CDR3 DNA: TGCGCCAGCAGCCAAGGTGATTTGCCAGGACAGTTCTTC. Translated, it gives CASSQGDLPGQFF.

The rearrangement joins TRBV28 to TRBJ2-1; perhaps TRBD2 as D (7 bases). Germline CDR1 reads MDHEN; CDR2 reads SYDVKM. With 5 bases removed from V and 11 bases from J, the gap between germline ends came to 22 bases. CDR3 length: 15 residues. CDR3: CASSPPTGARGKQFF. Here the CDR3 DNA reads TGTGCCAGCAGTCCTCCGACAGGAGCGCGGGGGAAGCAGTTCTTC.

V gene TRBV15 combines with J gene TRBJ2-5; D possibly corresponds to TRBD2 (7 bases). The V gene's germline CDR1 is LNHNV and CDR2 YYDKDF (reference sequence). V was clipped by 6 bases and J by 5 bases, with 19 bases between them. The CDR3 sequence is 15 residues long. CDR3 in DNA: TGTGCCACCAGTCGGGGGGCTACACCAACCGAGACCCAGTACTTC. Protein: CATSRGATPTETQYF.

Of note for this clone: With a much larger clone just one base away, this may be a read error. The V and J genes are TRBV7-9 and TRBJ1-1; 7 nucleotides match TRBD1. Germline CDR1 and CDR2: SEHNR and FQNEAQ (reference sequence). The CDR3 consists of 15 residues. The V segment lost 2 bases and the J segment 1 base; nucleotides outside the gene matches: 4. CDR3 sequence reads: CASSLQGGPNTEAFF. DNA for the CDR3: TGTGCCAGCAGCTTACAGGGGGGCCCGAACACTGAAGCTTTCTTT.